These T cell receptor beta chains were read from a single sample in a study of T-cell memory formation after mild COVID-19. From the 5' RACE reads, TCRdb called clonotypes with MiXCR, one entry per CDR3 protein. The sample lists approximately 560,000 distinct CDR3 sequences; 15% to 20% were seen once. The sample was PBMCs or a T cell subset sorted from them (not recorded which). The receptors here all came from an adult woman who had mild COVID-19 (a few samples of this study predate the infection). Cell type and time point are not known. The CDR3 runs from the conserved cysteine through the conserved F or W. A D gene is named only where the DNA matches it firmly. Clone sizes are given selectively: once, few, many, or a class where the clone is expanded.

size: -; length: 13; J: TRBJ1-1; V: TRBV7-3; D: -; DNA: TGTGCCAGCAGCACGACACGGAACACTGAAGCTTTCTTT; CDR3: CASSTTRNTEAFF
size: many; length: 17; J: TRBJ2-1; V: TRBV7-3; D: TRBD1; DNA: TGTGCCAGCAGCTTAGATCCTACCGGGACAGGCTACAATGAGCAGTTCTTC; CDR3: CASSLDPTGTGYNEQFF
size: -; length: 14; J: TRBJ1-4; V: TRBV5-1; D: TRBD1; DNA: TGCGCCAGCAGCTCCGGGACAGGGTATGAAAAACTGTTTTTT; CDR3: CASSSGTGYEKLFF
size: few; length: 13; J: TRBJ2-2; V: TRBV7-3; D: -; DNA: TGTGCCAGCAGCCTAAGCGGCGACGGGGAGCTGTTTTTT; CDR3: CASSLSGDGELFF
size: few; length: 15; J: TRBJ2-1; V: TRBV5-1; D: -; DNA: TGCGCCAGCAGCTTGGCCAGGGTCTCCTACAATGAGCAGTTCTTC; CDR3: CASSLARVSYNEQFF
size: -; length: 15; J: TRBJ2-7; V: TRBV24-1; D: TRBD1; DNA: TGTGCCACCAGTGATACTAGTGGGACAGCCTACGAGCAGTACTTC; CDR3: CATSDTSGTAYEQYF
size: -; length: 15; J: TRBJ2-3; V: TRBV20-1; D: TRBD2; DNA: TGCAGTGCTAGCTCGGGGGGGGAGGTGCGAGATACGCAGTATTTT; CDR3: CSASSGGEVRDTQYF
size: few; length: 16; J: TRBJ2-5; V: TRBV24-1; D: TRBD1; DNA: TGTGCCACCAGTGACGTTGACAGGGACCTCGGGGAGACCCAGTACTTC; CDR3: CATSDVDRDLGETQYF
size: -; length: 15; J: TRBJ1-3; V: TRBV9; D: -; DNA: TGTGCCAGCAGCGTAGATTCCGGAACTGGAAACACCATATATTTT; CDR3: CASSVDSGTGNTIYF
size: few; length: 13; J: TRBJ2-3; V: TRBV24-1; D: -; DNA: TGTGCCACCAGTGATCGCAACGTAGATACGCAGTATTTT; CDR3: CATSDRNVDTQYF
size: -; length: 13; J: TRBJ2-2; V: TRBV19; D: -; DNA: TGTGCCAGTAGTACCGAAAACACCGGGGAGCTGTTTTTT; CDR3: CASSTENTGELFF
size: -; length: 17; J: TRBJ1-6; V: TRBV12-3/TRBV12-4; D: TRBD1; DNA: TGTGCCAGCAGGAATTTGGGACAGAGCTCCTATAATTCACCCCTCCACTTT; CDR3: CASRNLGQSSYNSPLHF
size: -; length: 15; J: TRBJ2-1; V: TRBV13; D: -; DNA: TGTGCCAGCAGCCCCTGGAGGAGCTCCTACAATGAGCAGTTCTTC; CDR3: CASSPWRSSYNEQFF
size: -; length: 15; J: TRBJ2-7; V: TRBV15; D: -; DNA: TGTGCCACCAGCCCCAGGGGGGCGCGGCGCGTCGAGCAGTACTTC; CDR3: CATSPRGARRVEQYF
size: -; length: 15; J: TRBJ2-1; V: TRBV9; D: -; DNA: TGTGCCAGCAGCGTAGCCCGGACCGGACGGAATGAGCAGTTCTTC; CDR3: CASSVARTGRNEQFF
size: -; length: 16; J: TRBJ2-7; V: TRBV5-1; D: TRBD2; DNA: TGCGCCAGCAGCTTGGCTAGCGGTCTTCTTCCCTACGAGCAGTACTTC; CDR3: CASSLASGLLPYEQYF
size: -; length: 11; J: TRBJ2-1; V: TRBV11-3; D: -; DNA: TGTGCCAGCAGCTCCGAAGATGAGCAGTTCTTC; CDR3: CASSSEDEQFF
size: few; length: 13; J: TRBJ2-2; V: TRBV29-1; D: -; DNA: TGCAGCGTTGGGCGGCCTAACACCGGGGAGCTGTTTTTT; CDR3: CSVGRPNTGELFF
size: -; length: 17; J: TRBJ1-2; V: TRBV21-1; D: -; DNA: TGTGCCAGCAGCAAATTTTTGAGAGCGGGGGGAGGGCATGGCTACACCTTC; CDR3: CASSKFLRAGGGHGYTF
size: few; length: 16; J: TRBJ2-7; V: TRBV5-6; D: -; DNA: TGTGCCAGCAGCGCCGTCGGACAGCGAGGGGGCTACGAGCAGTACTTC; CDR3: CASSAVGQRGGYEQYF
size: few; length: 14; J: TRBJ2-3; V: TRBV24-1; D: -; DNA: TGTGCCACCAGTGGCGGCGGGTTAACAGATACGCAGTATTTT; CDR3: CATSGGGLTDTQYF
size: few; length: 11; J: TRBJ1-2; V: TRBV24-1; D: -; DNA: TGTGCCACCAGTGACTCCCGTGGCTACACCTTC; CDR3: CATSDSRGYTF
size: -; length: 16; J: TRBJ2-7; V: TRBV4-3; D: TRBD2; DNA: TGCGCCAGCAGCCAATCCGGAGCGGGAGGGTCTCGGGAGCAGTACTTC; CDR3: CASSQSGAGGSREQYF
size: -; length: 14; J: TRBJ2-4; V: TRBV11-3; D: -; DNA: TGTGCCAGCAGCTTAAGAGGGGGGCCGAACATTCAGTACTTC; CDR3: CASSLRGGPNIQYF
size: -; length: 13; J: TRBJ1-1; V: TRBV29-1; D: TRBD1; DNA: TGCAGCGCATGGGACAGGGGGAAAACTGAAGCTTTCTTT; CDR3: CSAWDRGKTEAFF
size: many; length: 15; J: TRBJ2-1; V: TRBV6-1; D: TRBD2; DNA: TGTGCCAGCAGTGAAGGACTAGCGGCCCACAATGAGCAGTTCTTC; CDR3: CASSEGLAAHNEQFF
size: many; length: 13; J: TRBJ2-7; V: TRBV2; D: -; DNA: TGTGCCAGCACCTCCGGACAGTCCTACGAGCAGTACTTC; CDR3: CASTSGQSYEQYF
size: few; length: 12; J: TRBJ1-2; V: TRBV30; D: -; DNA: TGTGCCTGGAGCGAGGGCCGATATGGCTACACCTTC; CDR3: CAWSEGRYGYTF
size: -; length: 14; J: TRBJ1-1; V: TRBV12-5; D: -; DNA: TGTGCTAGTGGTTTGGTACTGCGAGGAATTGAAGCTTTCTTT; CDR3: CASGLVLRGIEAFF